Listed below are T cell receptor beta chains from one sample, sequenced in a study of cytomegalovirus exposure and HLA in healthy donors. Using immunoSEQ multiplex PCR, the repertoire was profiled, and TCRdb retains in-frame clones only, with some absent. The sample carries approximately 120,000 clones, under 12% recorded once. The specimen sequenced was PBMCs. These receptors were obtained from a woman aged 18 to 35 in good health and CMV-seropositive. Both conserved end residues are part of each CDR3. The order of the fields is clone size, D gene, J gene, V gene, CDR3 DNA, CDR3 protein. D genes are given only for firm matches. Some rows mark clone size as missing; the rest say once, few, many or name a class of expanded clone.

abundance: few
d_gene: TRBD1
j_gene: TRBJ2-3
v_gene: TRBV23-1
CDR3nt: TGCGCCAGCAGTCAAATACCGGACAGGGGGACAGATACGCAGTATTTT
CDR3aa: CASSQIPDRGTDTQYF

abundance: few
d_gene: TRBD1
j_gene: TRBJ2-7
v_gene: TRBV18
CDR3nt: TGTGCCAGCTCACCACCGTCGGGACAGGGGAACTACGAGCAGTACTTC
CDR3aa: CASSPPSGQGNYEQYF

abundance: NA
d_gene: TRBD1
j_gene: TRBJ1-2
v_gene: TRBV9
CDR3nt: TGTGCCAGCAGCGTAGCCAGCCAGGGGGCTTATGCTGTTGGCTACACCTTC
CDR3aa: CASSVASQGAYAVGYTF

abundance: NA
d_gene: NA
j_gene: TRBJ1-5
v_gene: TRBV15
CDR3nt: TGTGCCACCAGCAGAGGGTGGGGGCAGGGTGATCAGCCCCAGCATTTT
CDR3aa: CATSRGWGQGDQPQHF

abundance: NA
d_gene: NA
j_gene: TRBJ2-7
v_gene: TRBV27
CDR3nt: TGTGCCAGCAGTGCCCGGTGGGGGGGCCTAGGCGAGCAGTACTTC
CDR3aa: CASSARWGGLGEQYF

abundance: NA
d_gene: NA
j_gene: TRBJ2-7
v_gene: TRBV19
CDR3nt: TGTGCCAGTAGTCACAGGGTCGGCTACGAGCAGTACTTC
CDR3aa: CASSHRVGYEQYF

abundance: few
d_gene: TRBD1
j_gene: TRBJ1-4
v_gene: TRBV6-4
CDR3nt: TGTGCCAGCAGTACTACTCGGTCGACAGGGGAGTTTGAAAAACTGTTTTTT
CDR3aa: CASSTTRSTGEFEKLFF

abundance: NA
d_gene: NA
j_gene: TRBJ1-3
v_gene: TRBV5-4
CDR3nt: TGTGCCAGCAGCGGGGGCTCGGAAAGAAACACCATATATTTT
CDR3aa: CASSGGSERNTIYF

abundance: few
d_gene: NA
j_gene: TRBJ1-2
v_gene: TRBV5-6
CDR3nt: TGTGCCACCAGTTACGGAGAAAGCTACACCTTC
CDR3aa: CATSYGESYTF

abundance: few
d_gene: TRBD1
j_gene: TRBJ2-1
v_gene: TRBV6-1
CDR3nt: TGTGCCAGCAGTGTATCCCAGGGGGCGTGGGGTGAGCAGTTCTTC
CDR3aa: CASSVSQGAWGEQFF

abundance: NA
d_gene: TRBD1
j_gene: TRBJ1-1
v_gene: TRBV28
CDR3nt: TGTGCCAGCAGTTTCTCGGGACAGGGGAACACTGAAGCTTTCTTT
CDR3aa: CASSFSGQGNTEAFF

abundance: NA
d_gene: NA
j_gene: TRBJ1-6
v_gene: TRBV6-1
CDR3nt: TGTGCCAGCAGTGAATACGGGGGTGGGAATTCACCCCTCCACTTT
CDR3aa: CASSEYGGGNSPLHF

abundance: few
d_gene: TRBD1
j_gene: TRBJ2-7
v_gene: TRBV2
CDR3nt: TGTGCCAGCAATCCAGGGGGTACCTACGAGCAGTACTTC
CDR3aa: CASNPGGTYEQYF

abundance: NA
d_gene: NA
j_gene: TRBJ1-6
v_gene: TRBV5-1
CDR3nt: TGCGCCAGCAGCTTGTCGGCAGGTCCGGATTCACCCCTCCACTTT
CDR3aa: CASSLSAGPDSPLHF

abundance: few
d_gene: NA
j_gene: TRBJ1-4
v_gene: TRBV7-6
CDR3nt: TGTGCCAGCAGCTATTCAGGGGCCAATGAAAAACTGTTTTTT
CDR3aa: CASSYSGANEKLFF

abundance: few
d_gene: NA
j_gene: TRBJ1-2
v_gene: TRBV5-1
CDR3nt: TGCGCCAGCAGCTTGTTGACAGGACGGAACTATGGCTACACCTTC
CDR3aa: CASSLLTGRNYGYTF

abundance: few
d_gene: TRBD2
j_gene: TRBJ2-1
v_gene: TRBV6-1
CDR3nt: TGTGCCAGTGCTCCTAGCGGGAGGAATGAGCAGTTCTTC
CDR3aa: CASAPSGRNEQFF

abundance: few
d_gene: TRBD1
j_gene: TRBJ2-7
v_gene: TRBV28
CDR3nt: TGTGCCAGCAGTTCCCAACGGACAGGGACGTACGAGCAGTACTTC
CDR3aa: CASSSQRTGTYEQYF

abundance: NA
d_gene: TRBD2
j_gene: TRBJ2-3
v_gene: TRBV4-1
CDR3nt: TGCGCCAGCAGCCAATCCGGGCTAGCGGGAGGGTCAGATACGCAGTATTTT
CDR3aa: CASSQSGLAGGSDTQYF

abundance: few
d_gene: TRBD2
j_gene: TRBJ2-1
v_gene: TRBV13
CDR3nt: TGTGCCAGCAGCTCCGGACTAGCGGGAGATGAGCAGTTCTTC
CDR3aa: CASSSGLAGDEQFF

abundance: once
d_gene: NA
j_gene: TRBJ2-5
v_gene: TRBV21-1
CDR3nt: TGTGCCAGGGGGGGGCAGCAAGAGACCCAGTACTTC
CDR3aa: CARGGQQETQYF

abundance: few
d_gene: TRBD2
j_gene: TRBJ2-1
v_gene: TRBV5-6
CDR3nt: TGTGCCAGCACCGACGCGGGGGGACTAGCTTACAATGAGCAGTTCTTC
CDR3aa: CASTDAGGLAYNEQFF

abundance: few
d_gene: TRBD1
j_gene: TRBJ1-5
v_gene: TRBV19
CDR3nt: TGTGCCAGTAGTATAGTAGGGGGCGGCAATCAGCCCCAGCATTTT
CDR3aa: CASSIVGGGNQPQHF

abundance: NA
d_gene: NA
j_gene: TRBJ1-1
v_gene: TRBV11-2
CDR3nt: TGTGCCAGCAGCTTAGGGGGGCTGAACACTGAAGCTTTCTTT
CDR3aa: CASSLGGLNTEAFF

abundance: NA
d_gene: TRBD1
j_gene: TRBJ2-1
v_gene: TRBV30
CDR3nt: TGTGCCTGGAATGGGGGACAGGGGAACAATGAGCAGTTCTTC
CDR3aa: CAWNGGQGNNEQFF

abundance: NA
d_gene: TRBD2
j_gene: TRBJ2-2
v_gene: TRBV10-1
CDR3nt: TGCGCCAGCCGAAGCGGGACTAACACCGGGGAGCTGTTTTTT
CDR3aa: CASRSGTNTGELFF

abundance: NA
d_gene: NA
j_gene: TRBJ1-1
v_gene: TRBV5-1
CDR3nt: TGCGCCAGCACCTTACGGACGGGGGCTGAAGCTTTCTTT
CDR3aa: CASTLRTGAEAFF

abundance: NA
d_gene: TRBD1
j_gene: TRBJ1-2
v_gene: TRBV10-3
CDR3nt: TGTGCCATCGACAGGGGGCACGGCTACACCTTC
CDR3aa: CAIDRGHGYTF

abundance: NA
d_gene: TRBD1
j_gene: TRBJ1-1
v_gene: TRBV28
CDR3nt: TGTGCCAGCACTACGACAGGGCGGGGCACTGAAGCTTTCTTT
CDR3aa: CASTTTGRGTEAFF

abundance: few
d_gene: NA
j_gene: TRBJ2-1
v_gene: TRBV19
CDR3nt: TGTGCCAGTAGGCTAGACAATGAGCAGTTCTTC
CDR3aa: CASRLDNEQFF

abundance: few
d_gene: TRBD2
j_gene: TRBJ2-1
v_gene: TRBV4-2
CDR3nt: TGTGCCAGCAGCTTACAGCGGGAGGATGAGCAGTTCTTC
CDR3aa: CASSLQREDEQFF

abundance: few
d_gene: NA
j_gene: TRBJ2-5
v_gene: TRBV5-6
CDR3nt: TGTGCCAGCACCATGAGGGGGACGGAGACCCAGTACTTC
CDR3aa: CASTMRGTETQYF

abundance: NA
d_gene: TRBD1
j_gene: TRBJ1-1
v_gene: TRBV4-1
CDR3nt: TGCGCCAGCAGCCCTATCGGACAGGGGAGGACTGAAGCTTTCTTT
CDR3aa: CASSPIGQGRTEAFF

abundance: few
d_gene: TRBD1
j_gene: TRBJ1-1
v_gene: TRBV29-1
CDR3nt: TGCAGCGCCTCCCCCGGGACAGGGAACACTGAAGCTTTCTTT
CDR3aa: CSASPGTGNTEAFF

abundance: NA
d_gene: NA
j_gene: TRBJ2-1
v_gene: TRBV5-4
CDR3nt: TGTGCCAGCAGCTTGTCAGTTGGTGAGCAGTTCTTC
CDR3aa: CASSLSVGEQFF

abundance: few
d_gene: NA
j_gene: TRBJ1-6
v_gene: TRBV5-6
CDR3nt: TGTGCCAGCAGCTTGCAAACATCCCAAAATACACCCCTCCACTTT
CDR3aa: CASSLQTSQNTPLHF

abundance: few
d_gene: NA
j_gene: TRBJ1-1
v_gene: TRBV5-4
CDR3nt: TGTGCCAGCAGCTCGGCGGGGGCGAGTTGGGGGAACACTGAAGCTTTCTTT
CDR3aa: CASSSAGASWGNTEAFF

abundance: few
d_gene: TRBD2
j_gene: TRBJ2-1
v_gene: TRBV29-1
CDR3nt: TGCAGCGTTGAAGGTTCCAGCGGGGTCTACAATGAGCAGTTCTTC
CDR3aa: CSVEGSSGVYNEQFF

abundance: few
d_gene: NA
j_gene: TRBJ1-5
v_gene: TRBV6-6
CDR3nt: TGTGCCAGCAGTTATTATCGGGATAGCAATCAGCCCCAGCATTTT
CDR3aa: CASSYYRDSNQPQHF

abundance: many
d_gene: TRBD1
j_gene: TRBJ1-4
v_gene: TRBV30
CDR3nt: TGTGCCTGGAGTCCTCCCGGGACAGGGCGAAAACTGTTTTTT
CDR3aa: CAWSPPGTGRKLFF